The rows below give T cell receptor beta chains drawn from one sample of a study of OX40 agonist ivuxolimab in advanced cancers. The table came from immunoSEQ multiplex PCR; TCRdb's copy has only in-frame clones and leaves some out. The sample yields some 86,000 clones, about 90% seen once. The sequenced sample was CD4+ or CD8+ T cells sorted from blood, obtained in a trial of the OX40 agonist ivuxolimab. The receptors were gathered from an adult with an advanced solid tumor such as melanoma, head and neck, liver or kidney cancer. Each CDR3 is given with its conserved first and last residue. The order of the fields is clone size, D gene, J gene, V gene, CDR3 protein, CDR3 DNA. D genes are given only for firm matches. For some rows the clone size is stated as once, few or many, or as a class when expanded; others skip it.

size: .
D: TRBD2
J: TRBJ2-2
V: TRBV5-1
CDR3: CASSLVVAGITGELFF
DNA: TGCGCCAGCAGCTTGGTTGTAGCGGGGATCACCGGGGAGCTGTTTTTT

size: .
D: .
J: TRBJ2-7
V: TRBV14
CDR3: CASGSGLSYEQYF
DNA: TGTGCCAGCGGGAGTGGGCTCTCCTACGAGCAGTACTTC

size: .
D: .
J: TRBJ2-5
V: TRBV6-6
CDR3: CASSPRNGGQETQYF
DNA: TGTGCCAGCAGTCCGCGTAATGGGGGCCAAGAGACCCAGTACTTC

size: .
D: .
J: TRBJ1-1
V: TRBV25-1
CDR3: CASSEIGVEAFF
DNA: TGTGCCAGCAGTGAAATCGGGGTAGAAGCTTTCTTT

size: once
D: .
J: TRBJ2-3
V: TRBV9
CDR3: CASSTGADTQYF
DNA: TGTGCCAGCAGCACGGGGGCAGATACGCAGTATTTT

size: .
D: TRBD2
J: TRBJ2-1
V: TRBV29-1
CDR3: CSAETFSGRMGEQFF
DNA: TGCAGCGCCGAGACCTTTAGCGGGAGGATGGGAGAGCAGTTCTTC

size: .
D: .
J: TRBJ2-1
V: TRBV10-1
CDR3: CASSRTTGNEQFF
DNA: TGCGCCAGCAGCAGGACAACTGGGAATGAGCAGTTCTTC

size: .
D: .
J: TRBJ1-2
V: TRBV5-8
CDR3: CASSHGRVQFYGYTF
DNA: TGTGCCAGCAGCCATGGACGGGTCCAATTCTATGGCTACACCTTC

size: .
D: TRBD2
J: TRBJ2-7
V: TRBV6-6
CDR3: CAIEAGGYGEQYF
DNA: TGTGCCATCGAAGCGGGAGGGTATGGCGAGCAGTACTTC

size: .
D: TRBD1
J: TRBJ1-1
V: TRBV9
CDR3: CASSVGTGAVTEAFF
DNA: TGTGCCAGCAGCGTAGGGACAGGGGCTGTAACTGAAGCTTTCTTT

size: .
D: TRBD2
J: TRBJ2-1
V: TRBV28
CDR3: CASSFTPAWTSGDNEQFF
DNA: TGTGCCAGCAGTTTCACGCCCGCCTGGACTAGCGGGGACAATGAGCAGTTCTTC

size: .
D: .
J: TRBJ2-3
V: TRBV5-4
CDR3: CASSLGGRSTDTQYF
DNA: TGTGCCAGCAGCTTGGGTGGGAGAAGCACAGATACGCAGTATTTT

size: .
D: TRBD2
J: TRBJ2-7
V: TRBV9
CDR3: CASSPTSGSGNEQYF
DNA: TGTGCCAGCAGCCCGACTAGCGGGAGCGGCAACGAGCAGTACTTC

size: .
D: .
J: TRBJ2-7
V: TRBV7-6
CDR3: CASSLGELGRVYEQYF
DNA: TGTGCCAGCAGCTTGGGGGAGCTAGGTCGGGTCTACGAGCAGTACTTC

size: once
D: .
J: TRBJ1-1
V: TRBV2
CDR3: CASSETRDTEAFF
DNA: TGTGCCAGCAGTGAAACGAGGGACACTGAAGCTTTCTTT

size: .
D: .
J: TRBJ2-2
V: TRBV2
CDR3: CASRGARTFNGELFF
DNA: TGTGCCAGCAGGGGGGCGCGAACGTTTAACGGGGAGCTGTTTTTT

size: once
D: .
J: TRBJ2-7
V: TRBV19
CDR3: CASSPTSLHEQYF
DNA: TGTGCCAGTAGCCCGACTAGTTTACACGAGCAGTACTTC

size: once
D: TRBD2
J: TRBJ2-1
V: TRBV15
CDR3: CATRGTSGYNEQFF
DNA: TGTGCCACCAGAGGGACTAGCGGCTACAATGAGCAGTTCTTC

size: .
D: TRBD1
J: TRBJ2-7
V: TRBV6-5
CDR3: CASSPGQGAGEQYF
DNA: TGTGCCAGCAGTCCGGGACAGGGCGCGGGCGAGCAGTACTTC

size: .
D: TRBD1
J: TRBJ2-2
V: TRBV27
CDR3: CASSSSGTESTGELFF
DNA: TGTGCCAGCAGTTCTTCCGGGACAGAATCCACCGGGGAGCTGTTTTTT

size: .
D: .
J: TRBJ2-7
V: TRBV27
CDR3: CASSPDLDSSYEQYF
DNA: TGTGCCAGCAGCCCGGACCTCGATAGCTCCTACGAGCAGTACTTC

size: .
D: .
J: TRBJ2-7
V: TRBV15
CDR3: CATSSSPSREQYF
DNA: TGTGCCACCAGCAGTTCTCCGAGCCGCGAGCAGTACTTC